The rows below give T cell receptor beta chains drawn from one sample of a study of shared clonotypes between healthy human individuals. The repertoire was sequenced with immunoSEQ multiplex PCR; TCRdb's copy has only in-frame clones and lacks some. The sample lists nearly 1,000,000 clones; about 80% were seen once. The specimen sequenced was memory CD4+ T cells sorted from blood. The receptors were gathered from a man younger than 30 in good health. The CDR3 runs from the conserved cysteine through the conserved F or W. A D gene is named only where the DNA matches it firmly. Some rows mark clone size as missing; the rest say once, few, many or name a class of expanded clone.

D,size,J,V,DNA,CDR3
NA,NA,TRBJ1-4,TRBV28,TGTGCCACGTCCGGGGGTTTGGGAAGTGAAAAACTGTTTTTT,CATSGGLGSEKLFF
NA,NA,TRBJ1-3,TRBV6-1,TGTGCCAGCAGTGAAGCGCGATTGGACTCTGGAAACACCATATATTTT,CASSEARLDSGNTIYF
NA,NA,TRBJ1-5,TRBV19,TGTGCCAGTAGTATCGGACAGCCCGGAGATCAGCCCCAGCATTTT,CASSIGQPGDQPQHF
TRBD2,NA,TRBJ2-1,TRBV11-2,TGTGCCAGCAGTCTGACTAGCGGGGACTACAATGAGCAGTTCTTC,CASSLTSGDYNEQFF
NA,NA,TRBJ1-5,TRBV2,TGTGCCAGCAGTGGCGGAAGTCAGGTGGGCAATCAGCCCCAGCATTTT,CASSGGSQVGNQPQHF
NA,NA,TRBJ1-1,TRBV5-4,TGTGCCAGCAGCTGGATGGACACTGAAGCTTTCTTT,CASSWMDTEAFF
NA,many,TRBJ2-5,TRBV7-2,TGTGCCAGCAGCCCCCGCGGGGCCTATCAAGAGACCCAGTACTTC,CASSPRGAYQETQYF
NA,few,TRBJ1-4,TRBV5-1,TGCGCCAGCAGCTTGGTTGGAAGGGCTAATGAAAAACTGTTTTTT,CASSLVGRANEKLFF
NA,NA,TRBJ2-5,TRBV5-4,TGTGCCAGCAGCTGGGTAGGCCTACAAGAGACCCAGTACTTC,CASSWVGLQETQYF
NA,once,TRBJ2-5,TRBV7-3,TGTGCCAGCAGCTTATGGCAGGGAGAGACCCAGTACTTC,CASSLWQGETQYF
NA,NA,TRBJ2-5,TRBV9,TGTGCCAGCAGGATATTACAGGGTTTGGACTTC,CASRILQGLDF
TRBD1,NA,TRBJ2-7,TRBV4-1,TGCGCCAGCAGCCAAGATAGGGACAGCGTAGCCTACGAGCAGTACTTC,CASSQDRDSVAYEQYF
NA,NA,TRBJ2-1,TRBV12-5,TGTGCTAGTGGCCCATCTTCAGGGGCCTCGTACAATGAGCAGTTCTTC,CASGPSSGASYNEQFF
NA,few,TRBJ1-2,TRBV19,TGTGCCAGTAGTATCGTCGGAGGAGGGAGTGGCTACACCTTC,CASSIVGGGSGYTF
TRBD2,NA,TRBJ2-3,TRBV18,TGTGCCAGCTCACCTTGGACTAGCGGGAGTGATACGCAGTATTTT,CASSPWTSGSDTQYF
NA,NA,TRBJ1-4,TRBV6-4,TGTGCCAGCAGTGCCGGGGGGACGGACCTAAAGGAAAAACTGTTTTTT,CASSAGGTDLKEKLFF
NA,NA,TRBJ1-4,TRBV28,TGTGCCAGCTGTGTGACAGTTCTTGATGAAAAACTGTTTTTT,CASCVTVLDEKLFF
NA,NA,TRBJ2-3,TRBV9,TGTGCCAGCAAGGCGGGGTGGGGCACAGATACGCAGTATTTT,CASKAGWGTDTQYF
NA,NA,TRBJ2-7,TRBV5-1,TGCGCCAGCAGCCTTCCGACGGACTACGAGCAGTACTTC,CASSLPTDYEQYF
NA,few,TRBJ2-4,TRBV30,TGTGCCTGGAGTGGAGTAGCCAAAAACATTCAGTACTTC,CAWSGVAKNIQYF
TRBD2,few,TRBJ2-7,TRBV28,TGTGCCAGCAGTTCCCCGACTAGCGGATCCTACGAGCAGTACTTC,CASSSPTSGSYEQYF
NA,once,TRBJ2-7,TRBV11-2,TGTGCCAGCAGCTTAGGATCCCTCTACGAGCAGTACTTC,CASSLGSLYEQYF
NA,NA,TRBJ1-1,TRBV4-3,TGCGCCAGCAGCCAAGAGGGGGGCAACACTGAAGCTTTCTTT,CASSQEGGNTEAFF
NA,NA,TRBJ1-1,TRBV2,TGTGCCAGCAGCCCGATACGGACGGAAGCCGGCACTGAAGCTTTCTTT,CASSPIRTEAGTEAFF
TRBD2,NA,TRBJ2-1,TRBV18,TGTGCCAGCTCATTCACTCTAGCGGGAGAATTTCATGAGCAGTTCTTC,CASSFTLAGEFHEQFF
NA,NA,TRBJ2-7,TRBV27,TGTGCCAGCAGTTTATACCAGGGATCCCCCTACGAGCAGTACTTC,CASSLYQGSPYEQYF
NA,NA,TRBJ2-7,TRBV7-2,TGTGCCAGCAGCCTCCAAGCGGGCGTGGTTACCTACGAGCAGTACTTC,CASSLQAGVVTYEQYF
TRBD2,few,TRBJ2-2,TRBV9,TGTGCCAGCAGCGCGCATTCGGGGAGCGGGAGGCCCCCCGGGGAGCTGTTTTTT,CASSAHSGSGRPPGELFF
NA,few,TRBJ1-2,TRBV28,TGTGCCACCCTAGTTTTGGGGGCCGGCTACACCTTC,CATLVLGAGYTF
NA,many,TRBJ1-6,TRBV28,TGTGCCAGCAGTTCGCGACGGTACAATTCACCCCTCCACTTT,CASSSRRYNSPLHF
NA,NA,TRBJ2-5,TRBV21-1,TGTGCCAGCAGCAAAGCGAGGACAGCAGCCAATCAAGAGACCCAGTACTTC,CASSKARTAANQETQYF
TRBD2,NA,TRBJ2-7,TRBV10-3,TGTGCCATCAGTGAGTCTTGGACTAGCGGGAGCGAGCAGTACTTC,CAISESWTSGSEQYF
NA,few,TRBJ1-6,TRBV11-2,TGTGCCAGCACCTCGAACTATCCCCCCCTCCACTTT,CASTSNYPPLHF
TRBD2,NA,TRBJ2-3,TRBV14,TGTGCCAGCAGCCAACTAGCGGGAGCCACAGATACGCAGTATTTT,CASSQLAGATDTQYF
NA,NA,TRBJ2-1,TRBV5-1,TGCGCCAGCAGCTTGGACTCCCCCTCCTACAATGAGCAGTTCTTC,CASSLDSPSYNEQFF
NA,NA,TRBJ1-2,TRBV6-5,TGTGCCAGCAGTTACCGGTTTTCATATGGCTACACCTTC,CASSYRFSYGYTF
NA,NA,TRBJ2-7,TRBV6-4,TGTGCCAGCAGTGACGGACCCCACGGCAACGAGCAGTACTTC,CASSDGPHGNEQYF
NA,few,TRBJ1-4,TRBV10-2,TGCGCCAGCTGGGGGAATGAAAAACTGTTTTTT,CASWGNEKLFF